These T cell receptor beta chains were read from a single sample in a study of blood T cell repertoires in COVID-19. TCRdb's table, derived via immunoSEQ multiplex PCR, lists solely in-frame clones and lacks some. The sample yields approximately 360,000 clones, around 87% seen once. The sequenced material came from PBMCs or T cells enriched from blood (not recorded which). These receptors came from a man aged 35 to 55 in a cohort exposed to, infected with or recovered from COVID-19 (not recorded which). Both conserved end residues are part of each CDR3. D genes are given only for firm matches. Size is omitted from some rows. Given values are once, few, many or a class for expanded clones.

len	abundance	d_gene	v_gene	j_gene	CDR3aa	CDR3nt
14	-	TRBD2	TRBV4-1	TRBJ2-3	CASSYREETDTQYF	TGCGCCAGCAGCTACCGGGAGGAGACAGATACGCAGTATTTT
15	-	TRBD2	TRBV20-1	TRBJ2-7	CSASPGIAGVYEQYF	TGCAGTGCTAGTCCTGGCATTGCGGGAGTCTACGAGCAGTACTTC
17	-	TRBD1	TRBV5-1	TRBJ1-1	CASSHLPGQGTNNEAFF	TGCGCCAGCAGCCACCTACCGGGACAGGGCACAAACAATGAAGCTTTCTTT
14	-	-	TRBV18	TRBJ2-7	CASSPRQGTYEQYF	TGTGCCAGCTCACCTAGGCAGGGGACCTACGAGCAGTACTTC
15	-	TRBD2	TRBV10-3	TRBJ2-1	CAISTATSGVDEQFF	TGTGCCATCAGTACAGCGACTAGCGGGGTTGATGAGCAGTTCTTC
15	once	TRBD2	TRBV15	TRBJ2-1	CATSRDGTSSFGQFF	TGTGCCACCAGCAGAGATGGGACTAGTTCATTCGGGCAGTTCTTC
16	few	TRBD2	TRBV7-9	TRBJ2-5	CASSLNAGGPQETQYF	TGTGCCAGCAGCTTAAATGCGGGAGGGCCCCAAGAGACCCAGTACTTC
16	-	TRBD2	TRBV6-5	TRBJ2-2	CASSYGAGGNTGELFF	TGTGCCAGCAGTTACGGCGCGGGAGGGAACACCGGGGAGCTGTTTTTT
13	-	-	TRBV11-1	TRBJ2-3	CASSLWQEDTQYF	TGTGCCAGCAGCTTGTGGCAGGAAGATACGCAGTATTTT
14	-	TRBD1	TRBV6-5	TRBJ1-1	CASRRQGKNTEAFF	TGTGCCAGCAGAAGACAGGGGAAGAACACTGAAGCTTTCTTT
14	-	-	TRBV5-1	TRBJ2-5	CASSLAQGPGTQYF	TGCGCCAGCAGCTTAGCTCAGGGCCCTGGGACCCAGTACTTC
14	-	TRBD1	TRBV18	TRBJ1-4	CASSPDRDNEKLFF	TGTGCCAGCTCACCCGACAGGGACAATGAAAAACTGTTTTTT
15	-	TRBD1	TRBV3-1/TRBV3-2	TRBJ1-3	CASSRTRGQGNTIYF	TGTGCCAGCAGCCGCACAAGGGGACAGGGAAACACCATATATTTT
15	-	TRBD2	TRBV4-1	TRBJ2-7	CASSQGERELYEQYF	TGCGCCAGCAGCCAAGGGGAGCGGGAGCTGTACGAGCAGTACTTC
12	-	-	TRBV29-1	TRBJ1-1	CSADRGNTEAFF	TGCAGCGCCGACAGAGGGAACACTGAAGCTTTCTTT
14	-	TRBD2	TRBV28	TRBJ2-7	CASSRSGGIYEQYF	TGTGCCAGCAGCCGTAGCGGGGGGATCTACGAGCAGTACTTC
16	-	TRBD1	TRBV5-4	TRBJ2-4	CASSLGGTGSGNIQYF	TGTGCCAGCAGCTTGGGAGGGACAGGGAGCGGAAACATTCAGTACTTC
15	-	TRBD1	TRBV7-8	TRBJ1-4	CASSTGGQANEKLFF	TGTGCCAGCAGCACAGGGGGACAAGCGAATGAAAAACTGTTTTTT
13	-	-	TRBV30	TRBJ1-1	CAWSNQANTEAFF	TGTGCCTGGAGCAACCAGGCGAACACTGAAGCTTTCTTT
17	once	TRBD1	TRBV7-9	TRBJ2-7	CASSTRPGQGYSHEQYF	TGTGCCAGCAGCACCAGACCGGGACAGGGGTACTCCCACGAGCAGTACTTC